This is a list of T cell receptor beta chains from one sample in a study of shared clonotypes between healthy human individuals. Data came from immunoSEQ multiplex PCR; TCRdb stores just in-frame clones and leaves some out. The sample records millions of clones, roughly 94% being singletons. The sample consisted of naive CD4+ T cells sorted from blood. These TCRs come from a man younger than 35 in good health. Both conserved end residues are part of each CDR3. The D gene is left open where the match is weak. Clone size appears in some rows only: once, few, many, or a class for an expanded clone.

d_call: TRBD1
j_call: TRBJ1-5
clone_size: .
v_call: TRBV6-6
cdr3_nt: TGTGCCAGCAGTTTTCCGGGACAGGGGAATCAGCCCCAGCATTTT
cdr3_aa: CASSFPGQGNQPQHF

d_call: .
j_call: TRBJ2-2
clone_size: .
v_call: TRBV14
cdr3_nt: TGTGCCAGCAGCCCGGGGCCGGTTTTCGGTGTCGGGGAGCTGTTTTTT
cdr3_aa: CASSPGPVFGVGELFF

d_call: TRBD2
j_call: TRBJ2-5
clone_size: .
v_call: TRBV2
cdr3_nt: TGTGCCAGCAAGGGGAGCGGGGGCCCCCAAGAGACCCAGTACTTC
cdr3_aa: CASKGSGGPQETQYF

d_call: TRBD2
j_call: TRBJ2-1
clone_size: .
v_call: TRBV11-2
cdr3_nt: TGTGCCAGCAGCTTCCTTCACCCGACTAGCGGGAGGAAGGACGAGCAGTTCTTC
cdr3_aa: CASSFLHPTSGRKDEQFF

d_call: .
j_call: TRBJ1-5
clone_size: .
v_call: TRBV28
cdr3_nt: TGTGCCAGCAGTTTAGGGCAGGGTCGGGGACAGCCCCAGCATTTT
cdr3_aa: CASSLGQGRGQPQHF

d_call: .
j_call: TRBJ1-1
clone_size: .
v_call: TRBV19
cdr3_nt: TGTGCCAGTTCTACAGGGTGGAACACTGAAGCTTTCTTT
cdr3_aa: CASSTGWNTEAFF

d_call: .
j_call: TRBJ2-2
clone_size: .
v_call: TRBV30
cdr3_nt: TGTGCCTCCCAGCGGGCGGGAACGAACACCGGGGAGCTGTTTTTT
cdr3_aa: CASQRAGTNTGELFF

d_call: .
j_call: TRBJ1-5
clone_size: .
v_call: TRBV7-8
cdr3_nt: TGTGCCAGCAGCTTCGGGGCAGGGTACGATCAGCCCCAGCATTTT
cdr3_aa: CASSFGAGYDQPQHF

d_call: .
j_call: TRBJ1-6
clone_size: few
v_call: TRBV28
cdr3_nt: TGTGCCAGCAAGCTACCCTCCTATAATTCACCCCTCCACTTT
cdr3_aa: CASKLPSYNSPLHF

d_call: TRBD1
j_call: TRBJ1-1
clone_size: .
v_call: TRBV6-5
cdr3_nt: TGTGCCAGCAGTCGCCTTCGACAGGGGAACACTGAAGCTTTCTTT
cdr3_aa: CASSRLRQGNTEAFF

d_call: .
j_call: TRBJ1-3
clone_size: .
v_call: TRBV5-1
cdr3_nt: TGCGCCAGCAGCTTAGGGACAACAGGAAACACCATATATTTT
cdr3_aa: CASSLGTTGNTIYF

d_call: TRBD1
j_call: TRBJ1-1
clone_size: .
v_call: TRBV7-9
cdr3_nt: TGTGCCAGCAGCTTATCGGGACAGCTAGAAGCTTTCTTT
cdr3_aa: CASSLSGQLEAFF

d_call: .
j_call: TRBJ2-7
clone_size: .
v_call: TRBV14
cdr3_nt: TGTGCCAGCAGCCAAGGTAACAGGTTCTTCTACGAGCAGTACTTC
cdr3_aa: CASSQGNRFFYEQYF

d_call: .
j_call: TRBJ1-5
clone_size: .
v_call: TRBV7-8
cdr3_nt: TGTGCCAGCAGCTTATGGCAGGGTAACAATCAGCCCCAGCATTTT
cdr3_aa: CASSLWQGNNQPQHF

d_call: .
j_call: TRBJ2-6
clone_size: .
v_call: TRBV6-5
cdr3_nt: TGTGCCAGCAGGCTCAGGGCCCCTGGGGCCAACGTCCTGACTTTC
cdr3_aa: CASRLRAPGANVLTF

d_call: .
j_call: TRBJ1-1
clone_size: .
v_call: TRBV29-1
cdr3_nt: TGCAGCGTTGGGCAGGCTTTGAACACTGAAGCTTTCTTT
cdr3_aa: CSVGQALNTEAFF

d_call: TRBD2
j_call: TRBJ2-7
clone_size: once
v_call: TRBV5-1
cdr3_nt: TGCGCCAGCACTAGAGGGCCGGGGGGCTCCTACGAGCAGTACTTC
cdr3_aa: CASTRGPGGSYEQYF

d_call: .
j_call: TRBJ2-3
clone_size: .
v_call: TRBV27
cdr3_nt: TGTGCCAGCAGTTTCTCCGCAGATACGCAGTATTTT
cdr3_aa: CASSFSADTQYF

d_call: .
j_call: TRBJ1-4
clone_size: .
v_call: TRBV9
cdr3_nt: TGTGCCAGCAGCGGTGTGTTAGGTGAAAAACTGTTTTTT
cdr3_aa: CASSGVLGEKLFF

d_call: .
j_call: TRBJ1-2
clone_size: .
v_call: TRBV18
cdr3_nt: TGTGCCAGCGCCCCAGAAATTAACTATGGCTACACCTTC
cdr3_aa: CASAPEINYGYTF

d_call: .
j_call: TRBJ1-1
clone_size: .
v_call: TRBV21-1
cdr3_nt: TGTGCCAGCACGAGACAGACGAACACTGAAGCTTTCTTT
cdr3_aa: CASTRQTNTEAFF